These 32 T cell receptor beta chains were all obtained from the same sample, sequenced in a study of Ad26.COV2.S vaccination and SARS-CoV-2 variants. Treatment noted: about 20 received Ad26.COV2.S at low or high dose, single or two shots; about 5 received placebo; per-sample allocation not given. Each sample was drawn 63 days after the first injection (of vaccine or placebo). Assay used: immunoSEQ multiplex PCR; TCRdb lists only in-frame clones, some missing. The top ten clones hold around 3% of a sample with about 250,000 clones, approximately 89% of them seen once. Sample: peripheral blood, taken in a trial of Ad26.COV2.S vaccine versus placebo. The receptors here all came from a person between 18 and 60 years old who received the Ad26.COV2.S COVID-19 vaccine or a placebo.

This chain uses TRBV9 with TRBJ2-5; D perhaps matches TRBD2 (6 bases). The ends were cut back, 4 bases at V and 7 bases at J, with 17 bases in the middle. Germline lookup yields CDR1 SGDLS and CDR2 YYNGEE. This CDR3 is built from 14 residues. CDR3 residues: CASSSPAARGTQYF. For the CDR3, the DNA is TGTGCCAGCAGCTCACCGGCGGCGCGGGGGACCCAGTACTTC.

This rearrangement joins TRBV4-3 to TRBJ2-1, with D perhaps being TRBD1 or TRBD2 (6 bases each). This CDR3 spans 19 amino acids. V lost 0 bases and J 0 bases, leaving 18 bases between the germline ends. Germline CDR1 reads LGHNA; CDR2 reads YSLEER. The CDR3, as DNA: TGCGCCAGCAGCCAAGAGTTCGGGGGCGTAATAAGCTCCTACAATGAGCAGTTCTTC. It encodes CASSQEFGGVISSYNEQFF.

The rearrangement links TRBV6-2 or TRBV6-3 to TRBJ2-7; 7 nucleotides match TRBD1. Germline V CDR1 and CDR2: MNHEY, SVGEGT. The ends lost 5 bases at V and 3 bases at J; junction bases unmatched: 7. This CDR3 contains 14 residues. CDR3: CASSDGDSSYEQYF. In nucleotides, the CDR3 is TGTGCCAGCAGTGATGGGGACAGCAGCTACGAGCAGTACTTC.

In its sample, this clone was seen once. The chain links TRBV11-2 to TRBJ2-1; D is ambiguous. V lost 0 bases to trimming and J lost 5 bases, with 14 bases between them. CDR1 SGHAT and CDR2 FQNNGV come from the germline V gene. The CDR3 extends over 16 amino acids. The DNA for the CDR3 is TGTGCCAGCAGCTTAGAGGCTCCGTTTCGGAACAATGAGCAGTTCTTC. Protein product: CASSLEAPFRNNEQFF. The full variable domain, completed using reference TRBV11-2 and TRBJ2-1, is EAGVAQSPRYKIIEKRQSVAFWCNPISGHATLYWYQQILGQGPKLLIQFQNNGVVDDSQLPKDRFSAERLKGVDSTLKIQPAKLEDSAVYLCASSLEAPFRNNEQFFGPGTRLTVL.

V gene TRBV5-1 combines with J gene TRBJ1-2; 10 bases map to TRBD1. J lost 6 bases, V lost 4 bases, and 9 bases had no gene match. Germline-derived CDR1 and CDR2 are SGHRS and YFSETQ. This CDR3 comprises 15 residues. CDR3 residues: CASSLTGTGDNGYTF. The CDR3 DNA follows: TGCGCCAGCAGCCTAACAGGGACAGGGGATAATGGCTACACCTTC.

This chain links TRBV14 with TRBJ1-2; TRBD1 matches 8 bases. The V segment lost 4 bases and the J segment 13 bases; nucleotides outside the gene matches: 8. The germline CDR1 and CDR2 sequences are SGHDN and FVKESK. The CDR3 is made up of 12 amino acids. The CDR3 loop is CASSPRTGLLTF. CDR3 nucleotides: TGTGCCAGCAGCCCCCGGACAGGGTTGCTCACCTTC. The variable domain in full, completed from reference TRBV14 and TRBJ1-2, reads EAGVTQFPSHSVIEKGQTVTLRCDPISGHDNLYWYRRVMGKEIKFLLHFVKESKQDESGMPNNRFLAERTGGTYSTLKVQPAELEDSGVYFCASSPRTGLLTFGSGTRLTVV.

J is TRBJ2-1 and V is TRBV19; 10 bases map to TRBD2. The CDR3 has 15 amino acids. V shed 3 bases, J shed 8 bases, and the junction held 7 bases outside the gene matches. Germline-derived CDR1 and CDR2 are LNHDA and SQIVND (reference sequence). Here the CDR3 reads CASSMSASGSHEQFF. DNA of the CDR3: TGTGCCAGTAGTATGAGCGCTAGCGGGAGCCATGAGCAGTTCTTC.

Here the CDR3 DNA reads TGCGCCAGCAGCATACCGAGGGGACAGCGGTACAATGAGCAGTTCTTC. Protein product: CASSIPRGQRYNEQFF. The J gene is TRBJ2-1, the V gene TRBV5-1; 7 bases line up with TRBD1. The V gene's germline CDR1 is SGHRS and CDR2 YFSETQ. The V segment lost 4 bases and the J segment 4 bases; nucleotides outside the gene matches: 11. The CDR3 totals 16 residues.

This chain links TRBV7-2 with TRBJ2-3; D ambiguous. Germline CDR1 is SGHTA and CDR2 is FQGNSA. The CDR3 is made up of 13 amino acids. Trimming took off 0 bases at V and 6 bases at J, with 7 bases between the two ends. CDR3 in amino acids: CASSLAGSDTQYF. DNA of the CDR3: TGTGCCAGCAGCTTAGCAGGGTCGGATACGCAGTATTTT.

V usage is TRBV6-1 and J usage is TRBJ2-1, with a possible D match to TRBD2 (5 bases). Germline V gives CDR1 MNHNS, CDR2 SASEGT. The CDR3 spans 18 residues. V was trimmed by 3 bases and J by 0 bases, leaving 18 bases between them. The DNA for the CDR3 is TGTGCCAGCAGTGATATAGGCCCCACTAGAACCTCCTACAATGAGCAGTTCTTC. It codes for CASSDIGPTRTSYNEQFF.

This chain uses TRBV7-2 with TRBJ2-5; TRBD2 matches at 10 bases. J was trimmed by 0 bases and V by 1 base; bases with no gene match: 5. The CDR3 runs to 17 residues. Germline CDR1 and CDR2: SGHTA and FQGNSA. The CDR3 here is CASSLGLLAGNQETQYF. For the CDR3, the DNA is TGTGCCAGCAGCTTAGGTTTACTAGCGGGAAACCAAGAGACCCAGTACTTC.

The V and J genes are TRBV27 and TRBJ2-5; 8 nucleotides align to TRBD2. The CDR3 spans 13 residues. Germline CDR1 reads MNHEY; CDR2 reads SMNVEV (reference sequence). J was trimmed by 5 bases and V by 6 bases; bases with no gene match: 5. CDR3 region: CASRAGVVETQYF. The CDR3 bases are TGTGCCAGCAGAGCGGGAGTTGTCGAGACCCAGTACTTC.

This clone was counted once. This chain joins TRBV28 and TRBJ1-1; 12 positions match TRBD1. The CDR3 length is 17 residues. Unmatched junction bases numbered 11, after V lost 5 bases and J lost 4 bases. Germline CDR1 MDHEN, CDR2 SYDVKM. This chain's CDR3 is CASSPPGTGGGITEAFF. The CDR3 coding sequence is TGTGCCAGCAGTCCCCCCGGGACAGGGGGCGGAATCACTGAAGCTTTCTTT.

The chain joins TRBV4-1 to TRBJ2-3; 9 positions agree with TRBD1. CDR1 and CDR2 (germline): MGHRA, YSYEKL. This CDR3 spans 15 amino acids. Trimming took 0 bases from V and 5 from J; bases not matched to a gene: 3. CDR3 sequence: CASSQEDRGGDTQYF. The CDR3 bases are TGCGCCAGCAGCCAAGAGGACAGGGGTGGAGATACGCAGTATTTT.

This clone was seen a single time. The chain couples TRBV19 to TRBJ1-2; D is ambiguous. There are 12 residues in the CDR3. Trimming cost V 5 bases and J 8 bases, with 12 bases left between them. Germline V CDR1 and CDR2: LNHDA, SQIVND (reference sequence). The CDR3 nucleotides are TGTGCCAGTAGTGCATACAGCGGAGGCTACACCTTC. Its translation: CASSAYSGGYTF.

The rearrangement uses TRBV6-6 and TRBJ2-7; possibly TRBD2 for D (5 bases). This CDR3 has 15 amino acids. V gave up 0 bases and J gave up 3 bases, with 12 bases separating them. From germline, CDR1 is MNHNY and CDR2 SVGAGI (reference sequence). The CDR3 reads CASSYSRVQIYEQYF. In nucleotides, the CDR3 is TGTGCCAGCAGTTACTCGAGGGTCCAAATCTACGAGCAGTACTTC.

Details on this clone: Different DNA sequences within this sample yield the same CDR3. This chain joins TRBV15 and TRBJ1-1; D is unresolved. V shed 0 bases and J shed 1 base, with 6 bases lying between them. The CDR3 sequence is 14 residues long. Per the germline V gene, CDR1 is LNHNV and CDR2 is YYDKDF (reference sequence). CDR3 DNA: TGTGCCACCAGCAGAGATACCGGGAACACTGAAGCTTTCTTT. This encodes CATSRDTGNTEAFF.

This clone was observed a single time. The rearrangement uses TRBV7-9 and TRBJ2-6; a possible D gene is TRBD1 (6 bases). Germline CDR1 reads SEHNR; CDR2 reads FQNEAQ (reference sequence). This CDR3 is 15 amino acids long. Trimming stripped 5 bases from V and 6 bases from J, with 14 bases between. This CDR3 is CASSGGQGSANVLTF. CDR3 DNA: TGTGCCAGCAGCGGGGGCCAGGGTTCGGCCAACGTCCTGACTTTC.

This clone was seen a handful of times. The gene calls are TRBV4-3 and TRBJ2-4; the match to TRBD1 covers 10 bases. Germline V gene lookup returns CDR1 LGHNA and CDR2 YSLEER. V gave up 1 base and J gave up 7 bases; unmatched junction bases: 10. The CDR3 has 17 residues. The chain's CDR3 is CASSQGARGQGSNIQYF. The CDR3 nucleotides read TGCGCCAGCAGCCAAGGCGCGAGGGGACAGGGGTCTAACATTCAGTACTTC.

The V and J genes are TRBV14 and TRBJ1-1; 7 bases map to TRBD1. Trimming took 5 bases from V and 4 from J; bases not matched to a gene: 7. This CDR3 has 14 amino acids. Germline CDR1 reads SGHDN; CDR2 reads FVKESK. The CDR3 sequence is CASSASGGSTEAFF. The CDR3 region has the DNA TGTGCCAGCAGCGCATCAGGGGGGAGCACTGAAGCTTTCTTT.

The rearrangement uses TRBV19 and TRBJ1-4; 9 nucleotides align to TRBD1. The germline gives CDR1 LNHDA, CDR2 SQIVND (reference sequence). This CDR3 contains 15 residues. V was pared by 5 bases and J by 7 bases, with 8 bases of the junction left unmatched. This chain's CDR3 is CASSLSGTGREKLFF. CDR3 coding DNA: TGTGCCAGTAGTTTGTCCGGGACAGGGCGTGAAAAACTGTTTTTT.

The chain recombines TRBV18 with TRBJ1-1; D remains unclear. The CDR3 is 13 residues long. Trimming removed 0 bases from V and 3 bases from J, with 5 bases in between. Germline V CDR1 and CDR2: KGHSH, LQKENI. In nucleotides, the CDR3 is TGTGCCAGCTCACCACCGAGAGACACTGAAGCTTTCTTT. Protein product: CASSPPRDTEAFF.

CDR3 protein: CASSSWKGTDTQYF. The CDR3 DNA reads TGTGCCAGCAGTTCCTGGAAGGGAACAGATACGCAGTATTTT. The chain recombines TRBV6-1 with TRBJ2-3; D not resolved. Trimming cost V 5 bases and J 3 bases, with 12 bases left between them. The germline gives CDR1 MNHNS, CDR2 SASEGT. The CDR3 runs to 14 residues.

This clone was counted once. The chain couples TRBV11-2 to TRBJ2-7, with 7 bases lining up with TRBD1. The CDR3 totals 15 residues. Germline-derived CDR1 and CDR2 are SGHAT and FQNNGV. V was clipped by 5 bases and J by 3 bases; unmatched bases: 10. CDR3 in amino acids: CASSRPQTGNYEQYF. In nucleotides, the CDR3 is TGTGCCAGCAGCCGCCCACAGACAGGGAACTACGAGCAGTACTTC.

The genes are TRBV12-3 or TRBV12-4 and TRBJ1-2; D is unclear. V was clipped by 5 bases and J by 8 bases, with 15 bases between them. This CDR3 has 13 residues. The CDR3 nucleotides read TGTGCCAGCAGTGGACCCGACTCGGGAGGCTACACCTTC. It specifies CASSGPDSGGYTF.

V is TRBV19 and J is TRBJ1-1; the D gene is possibly TRBD1 (5 bases). V was clipped by 6 bases and J by 4 bases, with 18 bases between them. The CDR3 has 15 residues. Per the germline V gene, CDR1 is LNHDA and CDR2 is SQIVND (reference sequence). The CDR3 here is CASRTDQGYRTEAFF. CDR3 coding DNA: TGTGCCAGTAGGACAGACCAGGGCTATCGCACTGAAGCTTTCTTT.

The chain has TRBV6-5 and TRBJ2-7, with TRBD2 identical over 7 bases. Losses at the gene ends were 2 bases for V and 1 base for J; bases not matched to a gene: 5. The CDR3 has 15 residues. From germline, CDR1 is MNHEY and CDR2 SVGAGI. The CDR3 region is CASSYGAGASYEQYF. As DNA, the CDR3 is TGTGCCAGCAGTTACGGGGCGGGAGCATCCTACGAGCAGTACTTC.

The chain combines TRBV6-5 with TRBJ2-7, with D possibly being TRBD1 (6 bases). Germline values: CDR1 MNHEY, CDR2 SVGAGI. V dropped 0 bases and J dropped 3 bases, with 12 bases sitting between them. This CDR3 is built from 15 residues. The CDR3 here is CASSYSLGQFYEQYF. The CDR3 DNA reads as TGTGCCAGCAGTTACTCCCTGGGACAATTCTACGAGCAGTACTTC.

V usage is TRBV28 and J usage is TRBJ2-1; TRBD2 agrees at 7 bases. In germline, CDR1 is MDHEN, CDR2 SYDVKM. V dropped 2 bases and J dropped 2; count of bases not matched to a gene: 0. This CDR3 comprises 14 residues. As DNA, the CDR3 is TGTGCCAGCAGTTTAAGCGGGACCTACAATGAGCAGTTCTTC. This translates into CASSLSGTYNEQFF.

J is TRBJ1-6 and V is TRBV4-2; D might be TRBD1 (6 bases). The CDR3 contains 17 residues. CDR1 LGHNA and CDR2 YNFKEQ come from the germline V gene. The V and J ends lost 0 bases and 7 bases respectively, with 16 bases between them. The CDR3 DNA is TGTGCCAGCAGCCAAGAGCCCCTCCAGGGGTCAAATTCACCCCTCCACTTT. Protein: CASSQEPLQGSNSPLHF.

This sequence joins TRBV5-4 and TRBJ2-1, with D possibly matching TRBD2 (6 bases). V shed 5 bases and J shed 2 bases, with 14 bases lying between them. Germline V gives CDR1 SGHNT, CDR2 YYREEE (reference sequence). The CDR3 has 15 residues. The CDR3 loop is CASSQNGGAYNEQFF. The CDR3 DNA reads as TGTGCCAGCAGTCAGAACGGGGGTGCCTACAATGAGCAGTTCTTC.

The V call is TRBV5-1, the J call TRBJ2-5; D gene uncertain. Germline V gene sequence: CDR1 SGHRS, CDR2 YFSETQ. Trimming removed 2 bases at V and 2 bases at J, with 13 bases between. The CDR3 totals 15 residues. The CDR3, as DNA: TGCGCCAGCAGCTTTCAGTCTGTTCAACAAGAGACCCAGTACTTC. Protein: CASSFQSVQQETQYF.